The 22 T cell receptor beta chains below come from one sample, sequenced in a study of response to subunit inactivated influenza vaccine. TCRdb used MiXCR to reprocess the RT-PCR reads, holding one entry per CDR3 protein. The sample has 150,000 or so distinct CDR3 sequences, about 10% seen once. The specimen was CD8+ T cells sorted from PBMCs, collected less than 30 months after vaccination. The receptors stem from a man between 50 and 75 years old who received an inactivated influenza vaccine.

V usage is TRBV12-3 or TRBV12-4 and J usage is TRBJ2-2, with a weak D call TRBD2 (7 bases). This CDR3 is 15 amino acids long. V lost 7 bases to trimming and J lost 4 bases, with 16 bases between them. CDR3 residues: CASTWGGGSTGELFF. In nucleotides, the CDR3 is TGTGCCAGCACCTGGGGAGGGGGAAGCACCGGGGAGCTGTTTTTT.

This clonotype was observed at least ten times. V and J are TRBV7-9 and TRBJ2-1; no firm D call. There are 12 residues in the CDR3. The V gene lost 5 bases and the J gene lost 3 bases, with 5 bases spanning the gap. Germline assignment: CDR1 SEHNR and CDR2 FQNEAQ (reference sequence). Here the CDR3 DNA reads TGTGCCAGCAGCACCGGCTACAATGAGCAGTTCTTC. Protein product: CASSTGYNEQFF.

This rearrangement joins TRBV10-2 to TRBJ2-3; maybe TRBD1 (5 bases). The CDR3 is made up of 14 amino acids. V was cut by 8 bases and J by 0 bases, with 12 bases left in between. CDR1 WSHSY and CDR2 SAAADI come from the germline V gene. The CDR3 reads CASDPQGSTDTQYF. Written as DNA, the CDR3 is TGCGCCAGCGACCCCCAGGGAAGCACAGATACGCAGTATTTT.

This clonotype was seen a few times. V is TRBV10-3 and J is TRBJ2-7, with 9 bases fitting TRBD1. Germline assignment: CDR1 ENHRY and CDR2 SYGVKD. This CDR3 has 15 amino acids. Trimming at V came to 4 bases and at J to 5 bases, leaving 9 bases not matched to a gene. The CDR3 nucleotides read TGTGCCATCAGTGGACCGGGACAGGGTCGACACGAGCAGTACTTC. It translates to CAISGPGQGRHEQYF.

The rearrangement links TRBV3-1 to TRBJ2-7, with a possible D match to TRBD2 (7 bases). Germline V gene data show CDR1 as LGHDT and CDR2 as YNNKEL (reference sequence). V lost 4 bases, J lost 5 bases, and 18 bases lay in between. The CDR3 has 15 amino acids. Here the CDR3 reads CASSPHPLGGDEQYF. The CDR3 DNA reads TGTGCCAGCAGCCCCCACCCCTTAGGGGGGGACGAGCAGTACTTC.

Comment on this clonotype: Germline is not matched at one junction end, which may reflect a read error. The chain is built from TRBV27 and TRBJ2-2, with D maybe TRBD2 (6 bases). The CDR3 has 16 residues. Germline V gene sequence: CDR1 MNHEY, CDR2 SMNVEV (reference sequence). CDR3 sequence: CPSSSRTIGNTGELFF. In DNA, the CDR3 is TGTCCCAGCAGTTCCAGGACTATCGGGAACACCGGGGAGCTGTTTTTT.

The rearrangement joins TRBV4-1 to TRBJ1-2; D gene ambiguous. The CDR3 consists of 15 residues. Germline-derived CDR1 and CDR2 are MGHRA and YSYEKL. Trimming stripped 1 base from V and 3 bases from J, with 12 bases between. CDR3 in amino acids: CASSQAPPVDYGYTF. In nucleotides, the CDR3 is TGCGCCAGCAGCCAAGCACCGCCCGTGGACTATGGCTACACCTTC.

This clonotype was seen repeatedly, ten times or more. This chain joins TRBV15 and TRBJ2-3; D unclear. Germline V gives CDR1 LNHNV, CDR2 YYDKDF (reference sequence). The CDR3 consists of 13 residues. V dropped 0 bases and J dropped 5 bases, with 6 bases sitting between them. Written as DNA, the CDR3 is TGTGCCACCAGCAGAGAGCACATAGATACGCAGTATTTT. Its protein product is CATSREHIDTQYF.

The genes are TRBV15 and TRBJ1-1; D is ambiguous. Trimming removed 2 bases from V and 7 bases from J, with 8 bases in between. The CDR3 spans 12 residues. CDR1 and CDR2 (germline): LNHNV, YYDKDF (reference sequence). The CDR3 loop reads CATSRSGVEAFF. The DNA for the CDR3 is TGTGCCACCAGCAGATCAGGAGTTGAAGCTTTCTTT.

The V and J genes are TRBV20-1 and TRBJ1-6; 11 bases align to TRBD1. Germline V gene lookup returns CDR1 DFQATT and CDR2 SNEGSKA (reference sequence). The CDR3 spans 18 residues. V lost 1 base, J lost 0 bases, and 5 bases stayed unmatched. CDR3 residues: CSARGGTGGFSYNSPLHF. The CDR3 nucleotides are TGCAGTGCTAGAGGTGGGACAGGGGGGTTCTCCTATAATTCACCCCTCCACTTT.

This clonotype has more than one count but fewer than ten. The rearrangement joins TRBV7-8 to TRBJ2-4, with D possibly TRBD1 on 5 matching bases. Germline CDR1 and CDR2: SGHVS and FQNEAQ. V gave up 2 bases and J gave up 0 bases, with 8 bases separating them. This CDR3 comprises 15 residues. The CDR3 DNA reads TGTGCCAGCAGCTTATTGGGGCGAGCCAAAAACATTCAGTACTTC. Translated, it gives CASSLLGRAKNIQYF.

This clonotype has a handful of counts. This chain links TRBV9 with TRBJ2-3, with 8 bases aligning to TRBD2. CDR3 length: 16 residues. Germline trimming cut 4 bases from V and 6 bases from J; bases unmatched to any gene: 13. Germline V gene data show CDR1 as SGDLS and CDR2 as YYNGEE. The CDR3 loop reads CASSPSGSGNVDTQYF. As DNA, the CDR3 is TGTGCCAGCAGCCCATCTGGTAGCGGGAACGTGGATACGCAGTATTTT.

The chain couples TRBV4-3 to TRBJ2-7; D is unresolved. Germline V gene sequence: CDR1 LGHNA, CDR2 YSLEER. V lost 1 base and J lost 0, with 4 bases in between. The CDR3 sequence is 13 residues long. CDR3 DNA sequence: TGCGCCAGCAGCCAAGGCCCCTCCTACGAGCAGTACTTC. Its translation: CASSQGPSYEQYF.

The chain joins TRBV20-1 to TRBJ2-1; 7 bases fit TRBD2. After removal of 6 bases from V and 1 base from J, the junction contained 18 bases not matched to a gene. There are 18 residues in the CDR3. Looked up from germline, CDR1 is DFQATT and CDR2 is SNEGSKA (reference sequence). The CDR3 sequence: CSASWTSILKSSYNEQFF. CDR3 bases: TGCAGTGCCTCCTGGACTAGTATCCTTAAGAGTTCCTACAATGAGCAGTTCTTC.

This clonotype was detected only a few times. The chain combines TRBV4-3 with TRBJ1-2; 8 bases are shared with TRBD1. Germline V CDR1 and CDR2: LGHNA, YSLEER. Germline trimming cut 0 bases from V and 5 bases from J; bases unmatched to any gene: 11. The CDR3 covers 17 residues. DNA of the CDR3: TGCGCCAGCAGCCAAGATATCGAAACAGGGGGGCATTATGGCTACACCTTC. Translation: CASSQDIETGGHYGYTF.

This chain joins TRBV28 and TRBJ2-3, with TRBD1 as a possible D gene (6 bases). V gave up 6 bases and J gave up 1 base, with 11 bases separating them. The CDR3 runs 14 residues. In germline, CDR1 is MDHEN, CDR2 SYDVKM. CDR3: CASSPTGRTDTQYF. As DNA, the CDR3 is TGTGCCAGCAGCCCGACAGGACGCACAGATACGCAGTATTTT. Full variable domain (rest looked up from reference TRBV28 and TRBJ2-3): DVKVTQSSRYLVKRTGEKVFLECVQDMDHENMFWYRQDPGLGLRLIYFSYDVKMKEKGDIPEGYSVSREKKERFSLILESASTNQTSMYLCASSPTGRTDTQYFGPGTRLTVL.

J is TRBJ1-3 and V is TRBV4-3; 9 bases are shared with TRBD1. The ends lost 5 bases at V and 0 bases at J; junction bases unmatched: 2. The CDR3 totals 15 residues. Germline V gene sequence: CDR1 LGHNA, CDR2 YSLEER. The CDR3 bases are TGCGCCAGCAGCGCGGACAGGGGCTCTGGAAACACCATATATTTT. Protein: CASSADRGSGNTIYF.

This clonotype was observed a single time. The chain joins TRBV6-1 to TRBJ1-5; 8 bases are a match to TRBD1. V lost 7 bases to trimming and J lost 6 bases; unmatched junction nucleotides: 2. Germline-derived CDR1 and CDR2 are MNHNS and SASEGT. The CDR3 consists of 12 residues. CDR3 sequence (DNA): TGTGCCAGCACAGGGGGCTTTCAGCCCCAGCATTTT. It codes for CASTGGFQPQHF.

The CDR3: CASSYDGDTEAFF. Here the CDR3 DNA reads TGTGCCAGCAGTTACGACGGAGACACTGAAGCTTTCTTT. V gene TRBV6-6 combines with J gene TRBJ1-1; D ambiguous. CDR3 size: 13 residues. CDR1 is MNHNY, CDR2 SVGAGI, per germline (reference sequence). Trimming took off 2 bases at V and 3 bases at J, with 7 bases between the two ends.

The genes are TRBV6-2 or TRBV6-3 and TRBJ1-5, with D maybe TRBD1 (6 bases). CDR3 length equals 15 residues. V was clipped by 6 bases and J by 4 bases, with 16 bases between them. In germline, CDR1 is MNHEY, CDR2 SVGEGT. The CDR3 coding sequence is TGTGCCAGCAGACAGGGCTGGACCGGAAATCAGCCCCAGCATTTT. It encodes CASRQGWTGNQPQHF.

CDR3 in amino acids: CASSNPGTSGSHEQFF. DNA for the CDR3: TGTGCCAGCAGCAACCCCGGGACTAGCGGGAGTCATGAGCAGTTCTTC. The chain carries TRBV7-8 and TRBJ2-1; the match to TRBD2 covers 14 bases. This CDR3 contains 16 residues. Germline V CDR1 and CDR2: SGHVS, FQNEAQ. V lost 5 bases, J lost 8 bases, and 8 bases stayed unmatched.

This clonotype occurred many times. J is TRBJ2-7 and V is TRBV12-3 or TRBV12-4; D is perhaps TRBD1 (6 bases). Trimming took 5 bases from V and 4 from J, leaving 18 bases between them. CDR3 size: 15 residues. The CDR3 here is CASSRTATNSYEQYF. DNA of the CDR3: TGTGCCAGCAGTCGGACAGCAACAAATTCTTACGAGCAGTACTTC.